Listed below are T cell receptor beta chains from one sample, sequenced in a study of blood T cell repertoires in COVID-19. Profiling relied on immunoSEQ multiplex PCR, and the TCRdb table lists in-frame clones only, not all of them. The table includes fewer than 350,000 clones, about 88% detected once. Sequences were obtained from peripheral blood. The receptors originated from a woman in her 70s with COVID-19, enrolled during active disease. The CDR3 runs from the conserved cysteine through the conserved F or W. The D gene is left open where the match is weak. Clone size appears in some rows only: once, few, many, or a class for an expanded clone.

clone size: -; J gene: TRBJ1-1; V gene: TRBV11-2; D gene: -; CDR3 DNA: TGTGCCAGCAGCTTAGCGGGGGGGAACACTGAAGCTTTCTTT; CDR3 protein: CASSLAGGNTEAFF
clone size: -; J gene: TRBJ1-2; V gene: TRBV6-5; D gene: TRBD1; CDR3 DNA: TGTGCCAGCAGACCCACCCTGGACAGGGGGAATCGCTACACCTTC; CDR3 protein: CASRPTLDRGNRYTF
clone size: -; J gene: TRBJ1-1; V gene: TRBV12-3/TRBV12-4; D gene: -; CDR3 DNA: TGTGCCAGCAGTTTGCAGGTTTACACTGAAGCTTTCTTT; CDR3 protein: CASSLQVYTEAFF
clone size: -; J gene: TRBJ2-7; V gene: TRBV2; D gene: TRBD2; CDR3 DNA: TGTGCCAGCAGTGAATTTGGCGGGGGATCCGAGCAGTACTTC; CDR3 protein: CASSEFGGGSEQYF
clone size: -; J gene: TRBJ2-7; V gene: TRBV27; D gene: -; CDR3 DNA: TGTGCCAGCAGTTTATCGTCGCCAGGGGGCGGGAGAAACGAGCAGTACTTC; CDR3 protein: CASSLSSPGGGRNEQYF
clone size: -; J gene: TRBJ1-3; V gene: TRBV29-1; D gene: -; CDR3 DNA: TGCAGCGTAGTTCCTCGGTCTTCTGGAAACACCATATATTTT; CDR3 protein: CSVVPRSSGNTIYF
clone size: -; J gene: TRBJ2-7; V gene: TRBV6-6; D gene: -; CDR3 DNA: TGTGCCAGCAGGAGACAGGTCCTCCCCTACGAGCAGTACTTC; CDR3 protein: CASRRQVLPYEQYF
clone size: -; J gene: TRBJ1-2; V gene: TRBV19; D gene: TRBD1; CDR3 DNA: TGTGCCAGTATGAGACAGGGGGCGCTTTTTCTCGGCTACACCTTC; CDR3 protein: CASMRQGALFLGYTF
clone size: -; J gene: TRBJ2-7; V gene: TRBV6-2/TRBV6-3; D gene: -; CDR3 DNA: TGTGCCAGCAGCCCCCTCCGGGAGCAGTACTTC; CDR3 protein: CASSPLREQYF
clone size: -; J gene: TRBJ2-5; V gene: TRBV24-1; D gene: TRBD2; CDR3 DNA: TGTGCCACCAGTGATTCTAGCGGGGTCCAAGAGACCCAGTACTTC; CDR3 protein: CATSDSSGVQETQYF
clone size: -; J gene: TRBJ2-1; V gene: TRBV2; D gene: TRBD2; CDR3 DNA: TGTGCCAGCACAGCGGGGGGGACCGAGCAGTTCTTC; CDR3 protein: CASTAGGTEQFF
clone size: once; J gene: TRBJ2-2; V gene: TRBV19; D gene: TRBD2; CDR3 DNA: TGTGCCAGTACGGGGCGGGGGGCTTCGAACACCGGGGAGCTGTTTTTT; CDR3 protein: CASTGRGASNTGELFF
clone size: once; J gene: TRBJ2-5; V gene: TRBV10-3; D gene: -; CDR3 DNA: TGTGCCATCAGTCGTTTCGGAGGGGAAGAGACCCAGTACTTC; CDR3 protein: CAISRFGGEETQYF
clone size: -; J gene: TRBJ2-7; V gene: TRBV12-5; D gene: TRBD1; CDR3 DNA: TGTGCTAGTGGTCCGGGACAGGGAGCCTGGGAGCAGTACTTC; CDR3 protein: CASGPGQGAWEQYF
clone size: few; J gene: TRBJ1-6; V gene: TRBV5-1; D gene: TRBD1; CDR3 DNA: TGCGCCAGCAGCTCCGGACAGGGAGATTCACCCCTCCACTTT; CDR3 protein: CASSSGQGDSPLHF
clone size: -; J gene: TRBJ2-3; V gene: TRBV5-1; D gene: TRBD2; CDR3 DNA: TGCGCCAGCAGCTTGGCGATTCCGGGACTAGCGGGGGGGCCGAGCACAGATACGCAGTATTTT; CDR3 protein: CASSLAIPGLAGGPSTDTQYF
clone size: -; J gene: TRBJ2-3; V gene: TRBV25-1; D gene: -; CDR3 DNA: TGTGCCAGCAAAAAAGCAGGGAGCACAGATACGCAGTATTTT; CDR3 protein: CASKKAGSTDTQYF
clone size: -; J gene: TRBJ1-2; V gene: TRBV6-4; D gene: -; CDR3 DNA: TGTGCCAGCAGTGACGTTGCAGGGAAAGGCTACACCTTC; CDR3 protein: CASSDVAGKGYTF
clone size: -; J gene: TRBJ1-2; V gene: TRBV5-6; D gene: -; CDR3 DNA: TGTGCCAGCAGCTTGGGTCAGCAGCGGCCATTCTTC; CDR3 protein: CASSLGQQRPFF
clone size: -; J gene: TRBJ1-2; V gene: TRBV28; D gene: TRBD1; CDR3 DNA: TGTGCCAGCAGTTTGGCCCGACAGGGGAACTATGGCTACACCTTC; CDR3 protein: CASSLARQGNYGYTF
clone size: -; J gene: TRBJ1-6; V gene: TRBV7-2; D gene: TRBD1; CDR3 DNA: TGTGCCAGCAGCTTAACCCCCTCTACAGGGGGCTGGAATTCACCCCTCCACTTT; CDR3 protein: CASSLTPSTGGWNSPLHF
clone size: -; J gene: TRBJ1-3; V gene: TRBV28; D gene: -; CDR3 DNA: TGTGCCAGCAGTTTATCAGGGTTCAATAACCCTCTCTCTGGAAACACCATATATTTT; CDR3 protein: CASSLSGFNNPLSGNTIYF
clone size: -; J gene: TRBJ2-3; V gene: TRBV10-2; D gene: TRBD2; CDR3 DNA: TGCGCCAGCAGTAGCGGGGCTAGCACAGATACGCAGTATTTT; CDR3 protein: CASSSGASTDTQYF
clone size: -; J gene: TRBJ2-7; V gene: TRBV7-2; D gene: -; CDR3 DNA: TGTGCCAGCAGCTTGGTGAGCTCCTACGAGCAGTACTTC; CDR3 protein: CASSLVSSYEQYF
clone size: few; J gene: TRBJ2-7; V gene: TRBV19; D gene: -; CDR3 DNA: TGTGCCAGTGCCCCGGGACTCCTCCTTGAGCAGTACTTC; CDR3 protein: CASAPGLLLEQYF
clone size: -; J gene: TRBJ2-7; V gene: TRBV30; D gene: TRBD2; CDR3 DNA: TGTGCCTGGAGTGTAACTAGCGGGGCCTACGAGCAGTACTTC; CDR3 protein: CAWSVTSGAYEQYF
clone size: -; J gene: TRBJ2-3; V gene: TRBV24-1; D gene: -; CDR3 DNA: TGTGCCACCAGTGATTCGGGATTCCTTTCTAGCACAGATACGCAGTATTTT; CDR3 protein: CATSDSGFLSSTDTQYF
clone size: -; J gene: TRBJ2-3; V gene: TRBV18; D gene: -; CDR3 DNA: TGTGCCAGCTCACCACCCAGTGGGGGGAAGGATACGCAGTATTTT; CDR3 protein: CASSPPSGGKDTQYF
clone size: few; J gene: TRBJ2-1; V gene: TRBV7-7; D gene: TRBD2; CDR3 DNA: TGTGCCAGCAGCCCCGGGACTAGAAATGAGCAGTTCTTC; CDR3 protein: CASSPGTRNEQFF
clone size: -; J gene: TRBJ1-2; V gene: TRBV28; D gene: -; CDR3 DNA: TGTGCCAGCAGTCCGAGGGAATATGGCTACACCTTC; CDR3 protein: CASSPREYGYTF
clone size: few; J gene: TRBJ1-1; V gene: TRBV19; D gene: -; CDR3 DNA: TGTGCCAGTACCTCGCGCGGGCGGAACACTGAAGCTTTCTTT; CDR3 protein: CASTSRGRNTEAFF
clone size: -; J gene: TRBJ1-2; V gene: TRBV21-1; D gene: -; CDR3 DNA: TGTGCCAGCACCTATAGACAGGTCTATGGCTACACCTTC; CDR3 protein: CASTYRQVYGYTF
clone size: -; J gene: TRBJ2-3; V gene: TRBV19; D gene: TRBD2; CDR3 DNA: TGTGCCAGTAGTACCGCCCTTACAGGCGGGGGGGCCCCCGATACGCAGTATTTT; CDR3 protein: CASSTALTGGGAPDTQYF
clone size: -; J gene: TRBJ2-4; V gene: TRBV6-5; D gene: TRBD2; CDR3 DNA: TGTGCCAGCAGCCTATCCCGACTAGCGGGAAACATTCAGTACTTC; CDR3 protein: CASSLSRLAGNIQYF
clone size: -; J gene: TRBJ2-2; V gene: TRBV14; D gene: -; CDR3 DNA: TGTGCCAGCAGCCCGGGGGACAGGAACACCGGGGAGCTGTTTTTT; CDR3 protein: CASSPGDRNTGELFF